These 5 T cell receptor beta chains originate from one sample sequenced in a study of identical twins. TCRdb re-analysed the 5' RACE reads in MiXCR, keeping a single row per CDR3 protein. The top ten clones hold roughly 3.6% of a sample with hundreds of thousands of distinct CDR3 sequences, 5.5% to 7% of them seen once. These same records also appear under a second study, on yellow fever vaccine responses in identical twins.

The sequencing input was memory (CD45RO+) T cells sorted from blood. These receptors were collected from a woman aged 18-30 years in good health.

In its sample, this clonotype was seen a few times. The J gene is TRBJ2-1, the V gene TRBV7-9; possibly TRBD1 or TRBD2 for D (5 bases each). The CDR3 is made up of 17 amino acids. Germline-derived CDR1 and CDR2 are SEHNR and FQNEAQ (reference sequence). V was cut by 5 bases and J by 8 bases, with 25 bases left in between. CDR3 in amino acids: CASSPPRAVVQRDEQFF. The CDR3 DNA is TGTGCCAGCAGCCCCCCCAGGGCGGTCGTTCAGAGGGATGAGCAGTTCTTC.

This clonotype was counted a few times. Here the CDR3 DNA reads TGCGCCAGCAGCTTAACGGTGAACACCGGGGAGCTGTTTTTT. Protein sequence: CASSLTVNTGELFF. This sequence joins TRBV5-1 and TRBJ2-2; D unclear. V was cut by 2 bases and J by 1 base, with 6 bases left in between. CDR3 size: 14 residues. In germline, CDR1 is SGHRS, CDR2 YFSETQ.

This clonotype was observed a handful of times. V gene TRBV20-1 combines with J gene TRBJ2-3; D remains unclear. In germline, CDR1 is DFQATT, CDR2 SNEGSKA (reference sequence). This CDR3 has 13 amino acids. The V and J ends lost 6 bases and 2 bases respectively, with 12 bases between them. CDR3 bases: TGCAGTGCCCCTAGACCCTCCACAGATACGCAGTATTTT. This gives the protein CSAPRPSTDTQYF.

The chain is built from TRBV7-9 and TRBJ2-1; 8 bases map to TRBD2. CDR1 is SEHNR and CDR2 is FQNEAQ in the germline V gene (reference sequence). J gave up 1 base and V 0 bases, and 2 bases lay outside the gene matches. CDR3 size: 16 residues. The CDR3 region is CASSLAAGVSYNEQFF. The CDR3 region has the DNA TGTGCCAGCAGCTTAGCAGCGGGAGTTTCCTACAATGAGCAGTTCTTC.

J is TRBJ2-1 and V is TRBV15; 12 bases map to TRBD2. The ends lost 1 base at V and 8 bases at J; junction bases unmatched: 6. Per the germline V gene, CDR1 is LNHNV and CDR2 is YYDKDF (reference sequence). The CDR3 is 16 residues long. Here the CDR3 reads CATSRVRTSGTYEQFF. For the CDR3, the DNA is TGTGCCACCAGCAGAGTACGGACTAGCGGGACCTATGAGCAGTTCTTC. Using reference TRBV15 and TRBJ2-1 for the parts outside the CDR3, the full variable domain is DAMVIQNPRYQVTQFGKPVTLSCSQTLNHNVMYWYQQKSSQAPKLLFHYYDKDFNNEADTPDNFQSRRPNTSFCFLDIRSPGLGDTAMYLCATSRVRTSGTYEQFFGPGTRLTVL.